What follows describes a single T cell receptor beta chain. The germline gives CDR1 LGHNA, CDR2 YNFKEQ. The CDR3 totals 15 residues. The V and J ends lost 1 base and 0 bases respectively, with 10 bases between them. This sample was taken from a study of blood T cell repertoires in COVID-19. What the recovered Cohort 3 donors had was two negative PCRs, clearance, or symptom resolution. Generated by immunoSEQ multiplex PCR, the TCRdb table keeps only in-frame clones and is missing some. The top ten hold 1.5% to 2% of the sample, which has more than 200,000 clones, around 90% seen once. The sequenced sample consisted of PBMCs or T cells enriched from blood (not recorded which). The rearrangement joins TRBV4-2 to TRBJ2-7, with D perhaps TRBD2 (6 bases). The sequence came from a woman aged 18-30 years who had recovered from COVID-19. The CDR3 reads CASSQVEGSSYEQYF. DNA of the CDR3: TGTGCCAGCAGCCAAGTGGAGGGAAGCTCCTACGAGCAGTACTTC.